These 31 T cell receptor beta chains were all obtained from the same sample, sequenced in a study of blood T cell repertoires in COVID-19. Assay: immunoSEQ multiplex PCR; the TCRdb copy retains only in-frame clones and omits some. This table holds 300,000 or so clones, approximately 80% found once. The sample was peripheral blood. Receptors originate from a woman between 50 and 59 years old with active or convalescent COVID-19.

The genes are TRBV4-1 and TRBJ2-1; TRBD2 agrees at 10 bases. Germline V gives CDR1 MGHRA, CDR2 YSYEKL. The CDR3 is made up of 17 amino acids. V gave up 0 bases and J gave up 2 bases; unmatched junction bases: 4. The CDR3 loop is CASSQEEAGGTYNEQFF. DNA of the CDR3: TGCGCCAGCAGCCAAGAAGAAGCGGGAGGGACCTACAATGAGCAGTTCTTC.

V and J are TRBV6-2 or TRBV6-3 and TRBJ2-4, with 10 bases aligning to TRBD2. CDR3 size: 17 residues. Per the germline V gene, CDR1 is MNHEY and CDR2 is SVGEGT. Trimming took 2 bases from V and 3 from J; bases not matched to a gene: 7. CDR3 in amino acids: CASSYEAGGPVKNIQYF. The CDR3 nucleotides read TGTGCCAGCAGTTACGAAGCGGGAGGGCCGGTCAAAAACATTCAGTACTTC.

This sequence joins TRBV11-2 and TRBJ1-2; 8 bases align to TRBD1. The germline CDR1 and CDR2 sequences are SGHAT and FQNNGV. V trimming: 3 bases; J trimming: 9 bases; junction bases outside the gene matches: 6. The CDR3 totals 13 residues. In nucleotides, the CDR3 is TGTGCCAGCAGCTTTGGACAGGGAGCGAGCTACACCTTC. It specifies CASSFGQGASYTF.

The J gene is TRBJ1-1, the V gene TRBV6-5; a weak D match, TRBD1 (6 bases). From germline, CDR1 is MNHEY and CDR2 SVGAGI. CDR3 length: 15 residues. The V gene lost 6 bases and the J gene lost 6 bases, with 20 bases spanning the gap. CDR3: CASRRTGGSSAEAFF. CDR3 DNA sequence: TGTGCCAGCAGGAGAACGGGGGGCAGCAGCGCTGAAGCTTTCTTT.

Here the CDR3 DNA reads TGTGCCAGAAGCTGGGGGACAGGGGGACGGTATAGCAATCAGCCCCAGCATTTT. Protein: CARSWGTGGRYSNQPQHF. This rearrangement joins TRBV5-3 to TRBJ1-5, with 11 positions matching TRBD1. TRBV5-3 is an ORF, with its function uncertain. The CDR3 has 18 residues. Trimming took 3 bases from V and 0 from J; bases not matched to a gene: 8.

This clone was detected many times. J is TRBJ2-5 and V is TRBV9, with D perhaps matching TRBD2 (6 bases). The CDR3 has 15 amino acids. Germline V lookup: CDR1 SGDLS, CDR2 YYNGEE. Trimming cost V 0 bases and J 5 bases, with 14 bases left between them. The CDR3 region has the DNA TGTGCCAGCAGCGTAGACGGGACTCCGGCGGAGACCCAGTACTTC. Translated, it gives CASSVDGTPAETQYF.

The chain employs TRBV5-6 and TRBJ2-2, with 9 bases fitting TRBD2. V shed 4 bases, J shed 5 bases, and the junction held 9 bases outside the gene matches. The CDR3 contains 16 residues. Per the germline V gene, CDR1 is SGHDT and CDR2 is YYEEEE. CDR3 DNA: TGTGCCAGCAGCCCGGAGCGGGGGGCATGGACCGGGGAGCTGTTTTTT. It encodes CASSPERGAWTGELFF.

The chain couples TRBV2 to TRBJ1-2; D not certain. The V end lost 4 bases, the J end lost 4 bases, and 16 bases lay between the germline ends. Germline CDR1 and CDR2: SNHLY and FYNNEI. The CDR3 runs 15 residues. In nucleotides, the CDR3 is TGTGCCAGCAGTGGGGCCCCCGGGGTAGCCTATGGCTACACCTTC. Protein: CASSGAPGVAYGYTF.

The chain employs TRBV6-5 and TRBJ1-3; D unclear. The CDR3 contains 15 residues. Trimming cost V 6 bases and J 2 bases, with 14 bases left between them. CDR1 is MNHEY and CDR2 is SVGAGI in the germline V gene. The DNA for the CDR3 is TGTGCCAGCAGCCGAACCCAGGCCCCTGGAAACACCATATATTTT. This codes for CASSRTQAPGNTIYF.

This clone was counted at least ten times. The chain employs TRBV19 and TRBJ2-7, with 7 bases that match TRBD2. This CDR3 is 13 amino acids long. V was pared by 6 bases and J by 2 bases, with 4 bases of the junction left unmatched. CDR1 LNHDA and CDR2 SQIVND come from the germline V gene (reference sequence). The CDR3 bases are TGTGCCAGTAGGCGGAGCGGGGCCTACGAGCAGTACTTC. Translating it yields CASRRSGAYEQYF.

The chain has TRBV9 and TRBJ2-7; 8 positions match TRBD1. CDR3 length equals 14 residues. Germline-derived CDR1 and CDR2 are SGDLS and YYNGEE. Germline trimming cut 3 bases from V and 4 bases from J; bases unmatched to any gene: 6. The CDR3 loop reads CASSDGTGTYEQYF. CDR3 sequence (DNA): TGTGCCAGCAGCGATGGGACAGGAACGTACGAGCAGTACTTC.

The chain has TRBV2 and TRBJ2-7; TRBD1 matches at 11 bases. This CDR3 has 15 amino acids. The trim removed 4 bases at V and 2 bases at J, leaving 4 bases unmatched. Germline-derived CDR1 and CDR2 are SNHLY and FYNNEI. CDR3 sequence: CASSVDRGRTYEQYF. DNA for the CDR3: TGTGCCAGCAGTGTGGACAGGGGGCGGACCTACGAGCAGTACTTC.

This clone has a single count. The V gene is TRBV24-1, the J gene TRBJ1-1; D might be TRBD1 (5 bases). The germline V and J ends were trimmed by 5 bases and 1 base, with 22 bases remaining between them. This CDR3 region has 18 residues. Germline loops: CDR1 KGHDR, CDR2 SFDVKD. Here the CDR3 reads CATSGLAPPRGTNTEAFF. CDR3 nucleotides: TGTGCCACCAGTGGCTTGGCCCCACCACGGGGGACGAACACTGAAGCTTTCTTT.

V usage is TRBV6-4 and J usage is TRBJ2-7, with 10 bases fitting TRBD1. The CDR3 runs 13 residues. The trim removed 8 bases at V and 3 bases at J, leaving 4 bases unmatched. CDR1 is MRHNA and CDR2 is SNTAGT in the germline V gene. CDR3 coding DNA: TGTGCCAGCTCCCGGGACAGGGGCTACGAGCAGTACTTC. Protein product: CASSRDRGYEQYF.

The CDR3 DNA sequence: TGTGCCAGCGCCCTAGACAGCACAGATACGCAGTATTTT. Its protein is CASALDSTDTQYF. This chain joins TRBV5-4 and TRBJ2-3; no definite D call. The CDR3 has 13 residues. Germline V lookup: CDR1 SGHNT, CDR2 YYREEE (reference sequence). V lost 7 bases and J 0 bases, leaving 9 bases between the germline ends.

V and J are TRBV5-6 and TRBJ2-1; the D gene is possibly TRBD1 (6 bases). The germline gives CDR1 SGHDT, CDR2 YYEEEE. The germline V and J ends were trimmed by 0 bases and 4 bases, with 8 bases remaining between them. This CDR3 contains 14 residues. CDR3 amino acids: CASSLGTEYNEQFF. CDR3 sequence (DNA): TGTGCCAGCAGCTTGGGGACAGAGTACAATGAGCAGTTCTTC.

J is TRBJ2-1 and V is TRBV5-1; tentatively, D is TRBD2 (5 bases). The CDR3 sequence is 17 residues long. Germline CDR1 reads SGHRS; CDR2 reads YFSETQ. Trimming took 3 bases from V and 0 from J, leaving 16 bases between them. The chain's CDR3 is CASSSLGGLSSYNEQFF. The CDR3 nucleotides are TGCGCCAGCAGCTCCCTTGGCGGGCTTAGCTCCTACAATGAGCAGTTCTTC.

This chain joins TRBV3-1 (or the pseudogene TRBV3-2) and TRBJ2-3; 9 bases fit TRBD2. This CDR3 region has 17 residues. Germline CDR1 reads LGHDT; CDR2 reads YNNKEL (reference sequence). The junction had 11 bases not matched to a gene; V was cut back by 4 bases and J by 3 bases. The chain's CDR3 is CASSPTLSGSRTDTQYF. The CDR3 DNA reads TGTGCCAGCAGCCCCACCCTTAGCGGGAGTAGGACAGATACGCAGTATTTT.

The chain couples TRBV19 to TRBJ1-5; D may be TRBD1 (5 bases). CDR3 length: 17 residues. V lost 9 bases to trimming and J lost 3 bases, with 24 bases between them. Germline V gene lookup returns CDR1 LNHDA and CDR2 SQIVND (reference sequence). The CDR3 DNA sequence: TGTGCCAGCACTCGAGGACACCCCCGCAAACTCAATCAGCCCCAGCATTTT. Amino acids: CASTRGHPRKLNQPQHF.

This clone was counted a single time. Here the CDR3 DNA reads TGTGCCAGCAGCACAGGGGGCTATAATTCACCCCTCCACTTT. This sequence encodes CASSTGGYNSPLHF. J is TRBJ1-6 and V is TRBV28; 8 nucleotides match TRBD1. The germline CDR1 and CDR2 sequences are MDHEN and SYDVKM. CDR3 size: 14 residues. Trimming at V came to 6 bases and at J to 3 bases, leaving 1 base not matched to a gene.

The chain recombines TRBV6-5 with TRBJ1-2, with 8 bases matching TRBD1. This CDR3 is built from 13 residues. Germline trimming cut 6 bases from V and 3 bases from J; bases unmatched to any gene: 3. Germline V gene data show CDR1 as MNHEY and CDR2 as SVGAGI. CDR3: CASRRTGHYGYTF. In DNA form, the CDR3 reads TGTGCCAGCAGGAGGACAGGGCACTATGGCTACACCTTC.

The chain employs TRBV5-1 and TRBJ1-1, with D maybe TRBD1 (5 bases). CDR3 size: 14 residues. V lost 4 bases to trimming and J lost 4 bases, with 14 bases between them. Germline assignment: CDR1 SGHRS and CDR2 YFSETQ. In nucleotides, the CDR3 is TGCGCCAGCAGCACTCAGGGACTTCTCACTGAAGCTTTCTTT. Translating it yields CASSTQGLLTEAFF.

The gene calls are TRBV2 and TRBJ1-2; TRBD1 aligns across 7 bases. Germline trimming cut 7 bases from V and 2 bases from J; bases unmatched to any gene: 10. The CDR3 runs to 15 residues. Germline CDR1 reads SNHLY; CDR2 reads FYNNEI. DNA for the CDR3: TGTGCCAGCACTACCCCTCCGGGACAGAACTATGGCTACACCTTC. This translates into CASTTPPGQNYGYTF.

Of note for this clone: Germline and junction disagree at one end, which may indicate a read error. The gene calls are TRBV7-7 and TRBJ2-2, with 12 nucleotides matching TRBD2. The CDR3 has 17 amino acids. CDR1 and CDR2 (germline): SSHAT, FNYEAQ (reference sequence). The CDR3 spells CASSPAASGRGPGELFF. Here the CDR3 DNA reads TGTGCTAGCAGCCCCGCGGCTAGCGGGAGGGGTCCCGGGGAGCTGTTTTTT.

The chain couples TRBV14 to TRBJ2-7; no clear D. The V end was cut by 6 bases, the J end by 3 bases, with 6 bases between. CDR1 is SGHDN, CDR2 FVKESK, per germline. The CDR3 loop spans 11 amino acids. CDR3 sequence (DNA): TGTGCCAGCAGTCTTCGCTACGAGCAGTACTTC. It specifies CASSLRYEQYF. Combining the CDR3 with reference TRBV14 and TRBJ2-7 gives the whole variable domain EAGVTQFPSHSVIEKGQTVTLRCDPISGHDNLYWYRRVMGKEIKFLLHFVKESKQDESGMPNNRFLAERTGGTYSTLKVQPAELEDSGVYFCASSLRYEQYFGPGTRLTVT.

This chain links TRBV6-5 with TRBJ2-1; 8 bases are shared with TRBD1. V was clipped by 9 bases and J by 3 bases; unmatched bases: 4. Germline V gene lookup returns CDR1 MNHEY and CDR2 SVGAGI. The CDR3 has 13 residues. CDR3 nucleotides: TGTGCCAGTGGACAGGGAGACTACAATGAGCAGTTCTTC. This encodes CASGQGDYNEQFF.

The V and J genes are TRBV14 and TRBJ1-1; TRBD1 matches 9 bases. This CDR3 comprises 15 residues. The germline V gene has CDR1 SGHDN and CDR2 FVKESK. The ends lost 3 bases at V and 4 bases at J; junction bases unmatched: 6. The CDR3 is CASSHGDRVITEAFF. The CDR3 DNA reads TGTGCCAGCAGCCATGGGGACAGGGTAATCACTGAAGCTTTCTTT.

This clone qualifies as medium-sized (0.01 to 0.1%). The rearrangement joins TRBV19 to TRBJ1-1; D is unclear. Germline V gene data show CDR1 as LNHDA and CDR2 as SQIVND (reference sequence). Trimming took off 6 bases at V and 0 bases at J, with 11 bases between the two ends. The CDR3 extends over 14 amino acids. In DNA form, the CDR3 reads TGTGCCAGTAGCCGACTGCGCATGAACACTGAAGCTTTCTTT. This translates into CASSRLRMNTEAFF.

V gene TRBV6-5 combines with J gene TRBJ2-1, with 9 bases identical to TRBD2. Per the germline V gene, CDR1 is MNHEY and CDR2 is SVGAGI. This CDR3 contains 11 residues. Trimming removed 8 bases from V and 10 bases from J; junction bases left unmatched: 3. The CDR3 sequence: CASRGTSEQFF. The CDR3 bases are TGTGCCAGCCGCGGGACTAGCGAGCAGTTCTTC.

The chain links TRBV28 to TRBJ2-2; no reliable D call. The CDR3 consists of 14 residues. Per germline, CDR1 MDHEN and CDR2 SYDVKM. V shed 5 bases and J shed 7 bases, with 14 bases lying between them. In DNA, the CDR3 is TGTGCCAGCAGTGGCTCGGTGGAGTTCGGGGAGCTGTTTTTT. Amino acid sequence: CASSGSVEFGELFF.

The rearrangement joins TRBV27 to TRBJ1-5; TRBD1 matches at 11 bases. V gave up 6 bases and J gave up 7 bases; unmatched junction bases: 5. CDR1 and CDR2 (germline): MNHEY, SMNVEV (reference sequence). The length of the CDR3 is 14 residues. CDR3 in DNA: TGTGCCAGCAGAAGGACAGGGGGCGGGCAGCCCCAGCATTTT. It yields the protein CASRRTGGGQPQHF.